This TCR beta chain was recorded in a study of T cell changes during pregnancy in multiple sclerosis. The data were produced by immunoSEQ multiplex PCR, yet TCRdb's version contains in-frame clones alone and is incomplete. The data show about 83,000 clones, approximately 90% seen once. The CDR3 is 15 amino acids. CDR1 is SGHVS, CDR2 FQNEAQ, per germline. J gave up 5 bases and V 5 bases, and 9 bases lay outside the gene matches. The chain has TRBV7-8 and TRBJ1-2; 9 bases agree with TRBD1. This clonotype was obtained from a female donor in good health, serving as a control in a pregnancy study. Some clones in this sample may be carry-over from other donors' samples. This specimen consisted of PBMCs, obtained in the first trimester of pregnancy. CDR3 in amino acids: CASSPRTGDKYGYTF. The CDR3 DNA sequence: TGTGCCAGCAGCCCCCGGACAGGGGATAAATATGGCTACACCTTC.